The entry below describes one T cell receptor (beta chain). Its antigen is undetermined. TCRdb re-called the reads through MiXCR, storing one row per CDR3 protein. The sample has about 13,000 distinct CDR3 sequences, around 18% seen once; the top ten hold roughly 2%. These data are taken from a study of liver allograft versus peripheral blood T cells. Whole-study context: Hepatic allograft T cell receptor repertoires were evaluated relative to those present in recipients' peripheral blood.

Germline V gives CDR1 MNHNS, CDR2 SASEGT. The junction had 16 bases not matched to a gene; V was cut back by 5 bases and J by 2 bases. This CDR3 is 18 amino acids long. The study's findings and limits: Differences were reported between the T cell receptor repertoires inside liver allografts and those that were detected in peripheral blood.

The sequence came from a human patient who had a liver transplant. Some T cells may trace back to the graft donor. The chain is built from TRBV6-1 and TRBJ2-7, with 9 bases lining up with TRBD1. The CDR3 DNA is TGTGCCAGCAGTTACACCGGACAGGGGCCTACGGGAACCTACGAGCAGTACTTC. Protein product: CASSYTGQGPTGTYEQYF.